The 13 T cell receptor beta chains below were found in one sample sequenced in a study of technical replicates of blood from several donors. The table came from immunoSEQ multiplex PCR; TCRdb's copy has only in-frame clones and leaves some out. The sample shows more than 75,000 clones, approximately 83% of them seen only once. Sample: PBMCs. These receptors were obtained from a human donor in good health. Some clones in this sample may be carry-over from other donors' samples.

The chain is built from TRBV30 and TRBJ1-1; possible D gene TRBD1, 6 bases. Trimming left V 0 bases short and J 3 bases short, with 14 bases between. The germline V gene has CDR1 GTSNPN and CDR2 SVGIG (reference sequence). The CDR3 has 15 residues. The CDR3 DNA is TGTGCCTGGAGTGTATTGGGGGGGGCCTACACTGAAGCTTTCTTT. Translated, it gives CAWSVLGGAYTEAFF.

The chain joins TRBV7-3 to TRBJ2-1, with D possibly matching TRBD2 (6 bases). The germline V and J ends were trimmed by 5 bases and 5 bases, with 22 bases remaining between them. CDR3 size: 17 residues. Germline CDR1 is SGHTA and CDR2 is FQGTGA. CDR3 bases: TGTGCCAGCAGCCCAGGTACTAGCCCGTTTGGTGACAATGAGCAGTTCTTC. Translation gives CASSPGTSPFGDNEQFF. Looking up the rest from reference TRBV7-3 and TRBJ2-1 gives the full variable domain: GAGVSQTPSNKVTEKGKYVELRCDPISGHTALYWYRQSLGQGPEFLIYFQGTGAADDSGLPNDRFFAVRPEGSVSTLKIQRTERGDSAVYLCASSPGTSPFGDNEQFFGPGTRLTVL.

V usage is TRBV7-8 and J usage is TRBJ2-2, with 8 bases that match TRBD2. Losses at the gene ends were 5 bases for V and 5 bases for J; bases not matched to a gene: 13. There are 17 residues in the CDR3. Germline assignment: CDR1 SGHVS and CDR2 FQNEAQ. This CDR3 reads CASSPVRGGDRTGELFF. The CDR3, as DNA: TGTGCCAGCAGCCCAGTCCGGGGGGGCGATAGGACCGGGGAGCTGTTTTTT.

V gene TRBV7-2 combines with J gene TRBJ2-5, with D perhaps matching TRBD2 (6 bases). The CDR3 is 14 amino acids. Germline loops: CDR1 SGHTA, CDR2 FQGNSA. V was shortened by 5 bases and J by 4 bases, with 14 bases between the two germline ends. The CDR3, as DNA: TGTGCCAGCAGCCTCGGCGGGGCTTCAGAGACCCAGTACTTC. Its translation: CASSLGGASETQYF.

This clone has only one observation. The chain combines TRBV29-1 with TRBJ2-2, with D maybe TRBD1 (5 bases). V was clipped by 4 bases and J by 1 base, with 19 bases between them. This CDR3 contains 17 residues. Germline lookup yields CDR1 SQVTM and CDR2 ANQGSEA. CDR3 nucleotides: TGCAGCGTTGGGGGATTAGGTGGACACCGGAACACCGGGGAGCTGTTTTTT. Protein product: CSVGGLGGHRNTGELFF.

The chain is built from TRBV11-2 and TRBJ2-1; 7 bases align to TRBD2. The trim removed 4 bases at V and 7 bases at J, leaving 13 bases unmatched. The germline V gene encodes CDR1 SGHAT and CDR2 FQNNGV. CDR3 length: 16 residues. CDR3 in DNA: TGTGCCAGCAGCTCCGTTAGCGGGCCCCTGGGGAATGAGCAGTTCTTC. Translating gives CASSSVSGPLGNEQFF. Full variable domain (missing parts from reference TRBV11-2 and TRBJ2-1): EAGVAQSPRYKIIEKRQSVAFWCNPISGHATLYWYQQILGQGPKLLIQFQNNGVVDDSQLPKDRFSAERLKGVDSTLKIQPAKLEDSAVYLCASSSVSGPLGNEQFFGPGTRLTVL.

The chain employs TRBV29-1 and TRBJ1-5; D is uncertain. Germline-derived CDR1 and CDR2 are SQVTM and ANQGSEA. The ends were cut back, 1 base at V and 6 bases at J, with 10 bases in the middle. The CDR3 extends over 13 amino acids. As DNA, the CDR3 is TGCAGCGTTGAAGTCGACGAGGGTCAGCCCCAGCATTTT. Residues: CSVEVDEGQPQHF.

The rearrangement joins TRBV4-3 to TRBJ2-2, with D possibly being TRBD1 (6 bases). The V and J ends lost 4 bases and 0 bases respectively, with 9 bases between them. This CDR3 is 15 amino acids long. The V gene's germline CDR1 is LGHNA and CDR2 YSLEER. CDR3 sequence (DNA): TGCGCCAGCAGCCGACAGGTACCGAACACCGGGGAGCTGTTTTTT. Protein: CASSRQVPNTGELFF.

By sample share, this clone is medium-sized (0.01 to 0.1%). Other DNA variants within this sample encode the same CDR3. The genes are TRBV5-1 and TRBJ2-1; 9 nucleotides line up with TRBD2. V was clipped by 3 bases and J by 4 bases; unmatched bases: 2. The length of the CDR3 is 14 residues. CDR1 is SGHRS, CDR2 YFSETQ, per germline. CDR3 protein: CASSSSGGYNEQFF. The DNA of the CDR3 is TGCGCCAGCAGCTCCAGCGGGGGGTACAATGAGCAGTTCTTC.

The chain carries TRBV7-2 and TRBJ2-2; 14 bases agree with TRBD2. The germline CDR1 and CDR2 sequences are SGHTA and FQGNSA. J was trimmed by 6 bases and V by 4 bases; bases with no gene match: 1. The CDR3 is 15 residues long. The CDR3 sequence is CASSWGLAGAGELFF. CDR3 DNA: TGTGCCAGCAGCTGGGGACTAGCGGGAGCCGGGGAGCTGTTTTTT. Full variable domain (missing parts from reference TRBV7-2 and TRBJ2-2): GAGVSQSPSNKVTEKGKDVELRCDPISGHTALYWYRQSLGQGLEFLIYFQGNSAPDKSGLPSDRFSAERTGGSVSTLTIQRTQQEDSAVYLCASSWGLAGAGELFFGEGSRLTVL.

V usage is TRBV30 and J usage is TRBJ1-1; D not resolved. From germline, CDR1 is GTSNPN and CDR2 SVGIG (reference sequence). V lost 0 bases, J lost 1 base, and 6 bases lay in between. The CDR3 runs 13 residues. Here the CDR3 reads CAWSVRENTEAFF. DNA of the CDR3: TGTGCCTGGAGTGTACGGGAGAACACTGAAGCTTTCTTT.

V usage is TRBV2 and J usage is TRBJ2-1; the match to TRBD1 covers 7 bases. Germline CDR1 is SNHLY and CDR2 is FYNNEI. V lost 8 bases to trimming and J lost 6 bases; unmatched junction nucleotides: 4. This CDR3 has 12 amino acids. CDR3 residues: CASGGQTNEQFF. Here the CDR3 DNA reads TGTGCCAGCGGGGGACAGACCAATGAGCAGTTCTTC. Looking up the rest from reference TRBV2 and TRBJ2-1 gives the full variable domain: EPEVTQTPSHQVTQMGQEVILRCVPISNHLYFYWYRQILGQKVEFLVSFYNNEISEKSEIFDDQFSVERPDGSNFTLKIRSTKLEDSAMYFCASGGQTNEQFFGPGTRLTVL.

The DNA for the CDR3 is TGTGCCAGCAGCCAACTCCCCGACTTGAACACTGAAGCTTTCTTT. Translated: CASSQLPDLNTEAFF. The rearrangement uses TRBV4-2 and TRBJ1-1, with D uncertain. V was shortened by 2 bases and J by 0 bases, with 10 bases between the two germline ends. Germline CDR1 LGHNA, CDR2 YNFKEQ. This CDR3 is 15 amino acids long.